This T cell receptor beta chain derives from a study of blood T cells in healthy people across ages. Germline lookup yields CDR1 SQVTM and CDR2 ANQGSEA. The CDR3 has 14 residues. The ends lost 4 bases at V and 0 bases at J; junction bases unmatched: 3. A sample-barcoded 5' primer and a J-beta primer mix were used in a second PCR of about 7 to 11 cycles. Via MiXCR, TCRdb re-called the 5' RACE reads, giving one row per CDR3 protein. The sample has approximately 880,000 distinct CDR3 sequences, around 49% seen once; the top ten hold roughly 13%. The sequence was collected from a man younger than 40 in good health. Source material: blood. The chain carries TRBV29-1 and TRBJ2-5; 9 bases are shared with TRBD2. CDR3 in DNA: TGCAGCGTTGCTAGCGGGGTCAACCAAGAGACCCAGTACTTC. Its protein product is CSVASGVNQETQYF.